This TCR beta chain was sequenced during a study of blood T cells in healthy people across ages. This CDR3 contains 12 residues. Germline assignment: CDR1 SQVTM and CDR2 ANQGSEA. Trimming shortened V by 7 bases and J by 1 base, and 7 bases separated the two germline ends. Primed by a sample-barcoded 5' primer and a J-beta primer mix, a second PCR proceeded for roughly 7 to 11 cycles. The template-switch adaptor, which had 12 random nucleotides, put a tag on each cDNA molecule. TCRdb used MiXCR to reprocess the 5' RACE reads, holding one entry per CDR3 protein. The data hold over 950,000 distinct CDR3 sequences, with roughly two fifths observed a single time. General study results and limits: Percentage of naive T cells showed a strong correlation with TCR beta diversity.

As regards this clonotype: Its specificity is unknown.

The TCR originated in a young man in good health. Sequencing was performed on blood. This sequence joins TRBV29-1 and TRBJ2-2, with D possibly called TRBD1 or TRBD2 (5 bases each). The CDR3 region has the DNA TGCAGCGGGGGACGGAACACCGGGGAGCTGTTTTTT. Protein sequence: CSGGRNTGELFF.